This T cell receptor (beta chain) was sequenced for a study of vaccination effects on CD4 cells after COVID-19. CDR1 is SGHTS and CDR2 is YDEGEE in the germline V gene. Trimming shortened V by 1 base and J by 2 bases, and 13 bases separated the two germline ends. The CDR3 runs to 16 residues. A note on this clone: Its antigen is unknown.

Here immunoSEQ multiplex PCR was the method, and the copy in TCRdb shows in-frame clones only, minus some. This table has about 65,000 clones, around 76% appearing once. Under the ViraFEST assay, PBMC were stimulated with viral peptide pools so that antigen-specific CD4+ T cells expanded. Sequencing was performed afterwards. After more than 8 days in culture, the CD4+ T cells were isolated. Nucleocapsid antibodies were negative in the vaccine recipients, who had never had SARS-CoV-2 infection. The clonotype comes from a human donor who received a COVID-19 vaccine. The chain recombines TRBV5-8 with TRBJ1-3; D might be TRBD1 (6 bases). This sample comprised CD4+ T cells from PBMCs cultured with HCoV-NL63 spike peptides, obtained before COVID-19 vaccination. In DNA, the CDR3 is TGTGCCAGCAGCTTGAGCCCAGGGACAACTGGAAACACCATATATTTT. It specifies CASSLSPGTTGNTIYF.